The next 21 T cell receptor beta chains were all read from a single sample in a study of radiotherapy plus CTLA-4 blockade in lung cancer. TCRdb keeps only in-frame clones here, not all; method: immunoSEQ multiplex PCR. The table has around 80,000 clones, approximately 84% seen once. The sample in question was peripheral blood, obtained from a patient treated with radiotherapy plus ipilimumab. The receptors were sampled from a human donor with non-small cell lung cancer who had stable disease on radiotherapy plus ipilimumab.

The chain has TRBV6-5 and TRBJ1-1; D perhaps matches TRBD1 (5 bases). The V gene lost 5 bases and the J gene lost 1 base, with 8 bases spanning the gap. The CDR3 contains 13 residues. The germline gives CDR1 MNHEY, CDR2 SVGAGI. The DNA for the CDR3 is TGTGCCAGCAGTCGACAGCAGAACACTGAAGCTTTCTTT. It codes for CASSRQQNTEAFF.

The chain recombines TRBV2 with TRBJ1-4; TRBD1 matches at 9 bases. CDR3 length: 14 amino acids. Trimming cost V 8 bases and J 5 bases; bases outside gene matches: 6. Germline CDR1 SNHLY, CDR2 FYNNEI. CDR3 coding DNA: TGTGCCAGCGGAAAGACAGGGGGGAATGAAAAACTGTTTTTT. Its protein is CASGKTGGNEKLFF.

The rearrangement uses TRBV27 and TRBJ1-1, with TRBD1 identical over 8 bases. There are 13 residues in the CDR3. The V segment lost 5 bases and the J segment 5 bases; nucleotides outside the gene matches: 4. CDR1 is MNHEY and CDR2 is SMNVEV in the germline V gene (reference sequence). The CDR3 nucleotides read TGTGCCAGCAGTACGGACAGGGTGACTGAAGCTTTCTTT. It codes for CASSTDRVTEAFF.

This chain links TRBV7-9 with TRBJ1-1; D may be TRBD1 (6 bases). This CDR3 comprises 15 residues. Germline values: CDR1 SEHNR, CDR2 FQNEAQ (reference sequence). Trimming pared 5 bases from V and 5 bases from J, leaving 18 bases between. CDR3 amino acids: CASSPGGASGTEAFF. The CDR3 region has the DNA TGTGCCAGCAGCCCCGGGGGGGCCTCGGGGACTGAAGCTTTCTTT.

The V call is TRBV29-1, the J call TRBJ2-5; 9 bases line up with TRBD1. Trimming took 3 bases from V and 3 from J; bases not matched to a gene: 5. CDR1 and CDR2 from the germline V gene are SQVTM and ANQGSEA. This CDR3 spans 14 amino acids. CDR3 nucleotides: TGCAGCGTTGAGGACGGGACAGGGAAAGAGACCCAGTACTTC. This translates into CSVEDGTGKETQYF.

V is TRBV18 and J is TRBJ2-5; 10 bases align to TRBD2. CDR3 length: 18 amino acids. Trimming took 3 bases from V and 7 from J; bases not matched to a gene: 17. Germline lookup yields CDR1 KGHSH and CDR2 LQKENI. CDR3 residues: CASSPSGTSASPYRTQYF. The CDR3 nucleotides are TGTGCCAGCTCACCTTCCGGGACTAGCGCGAGCCCTTACAGGACCCAGTACTTC.

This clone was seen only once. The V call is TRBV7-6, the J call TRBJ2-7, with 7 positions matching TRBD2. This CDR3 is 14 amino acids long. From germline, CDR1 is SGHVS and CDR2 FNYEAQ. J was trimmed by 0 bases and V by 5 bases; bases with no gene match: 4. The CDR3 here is CASSIGTTSYEQYF. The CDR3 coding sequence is TGTGCCAGCAGCATTGGGACTACCTCCTACGAGCAGTACTTC.

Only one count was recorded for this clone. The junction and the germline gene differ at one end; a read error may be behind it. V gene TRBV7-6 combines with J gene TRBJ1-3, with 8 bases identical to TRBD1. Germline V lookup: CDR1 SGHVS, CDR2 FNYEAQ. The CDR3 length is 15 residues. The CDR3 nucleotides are TGTGCCAGCAGACTTAAGGCCGACAGGGGAAGCACCATATATTTT. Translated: CASRLKADRGSTIYF.

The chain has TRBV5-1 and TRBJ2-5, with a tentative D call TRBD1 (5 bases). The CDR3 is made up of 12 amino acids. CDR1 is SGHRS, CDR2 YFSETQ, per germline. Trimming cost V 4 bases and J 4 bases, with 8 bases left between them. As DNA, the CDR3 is TGCGCCAGCAGCAAAAGGGGAGAGACCCAGTACTTC. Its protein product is CASSKRGETQYF.

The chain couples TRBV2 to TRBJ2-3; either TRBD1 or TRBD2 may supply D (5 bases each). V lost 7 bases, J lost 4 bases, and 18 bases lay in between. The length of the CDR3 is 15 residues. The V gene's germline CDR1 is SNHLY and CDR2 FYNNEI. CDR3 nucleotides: TGTGCCAGCACCCTTGACGTGGGGGATTCAGATACGCAGTATTTT. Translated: CASTLDVGDSDTQYF.

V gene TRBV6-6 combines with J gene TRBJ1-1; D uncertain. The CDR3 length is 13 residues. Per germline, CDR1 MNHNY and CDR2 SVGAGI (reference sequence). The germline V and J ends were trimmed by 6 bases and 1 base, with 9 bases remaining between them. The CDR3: CASSPVGNTEAFF. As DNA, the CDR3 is TGTGCCAGCAGCCCCGTAGGGAACACTGAAGCTTTCTTT.

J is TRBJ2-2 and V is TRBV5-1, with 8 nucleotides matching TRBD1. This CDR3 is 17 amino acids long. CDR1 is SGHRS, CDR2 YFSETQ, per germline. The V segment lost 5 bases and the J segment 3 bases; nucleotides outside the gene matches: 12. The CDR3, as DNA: TGCGCCAGCAGTTACTCCGGACAGGGTGGATACACCGGGGAGCTGTTTTTT. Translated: CASSYSGQGGYTGELFF.

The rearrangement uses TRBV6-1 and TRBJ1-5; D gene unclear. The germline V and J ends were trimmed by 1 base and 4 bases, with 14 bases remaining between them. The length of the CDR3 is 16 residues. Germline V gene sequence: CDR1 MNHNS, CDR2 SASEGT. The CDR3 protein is CASSEVGSWQNQPQHF. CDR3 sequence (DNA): TGTGCCAGCAGTGAAGTAGGCAGTTGGCAGAATCAGCCCCAGCATTTT.

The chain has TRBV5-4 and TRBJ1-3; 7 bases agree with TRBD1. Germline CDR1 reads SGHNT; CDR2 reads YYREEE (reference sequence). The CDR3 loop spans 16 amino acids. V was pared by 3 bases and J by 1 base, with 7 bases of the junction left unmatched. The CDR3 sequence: CASSSGDSVSGNTIYF. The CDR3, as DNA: TGTGCCAGCAGCTCGGGGGACAGTGTATCTGGAAACACCATATATTTT.

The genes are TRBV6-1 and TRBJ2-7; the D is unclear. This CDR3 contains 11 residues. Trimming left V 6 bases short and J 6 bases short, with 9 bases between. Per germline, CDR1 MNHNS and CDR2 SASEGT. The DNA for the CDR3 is TGTGCCAGCAGGTGGGTGAGCGAGCAGTACTTC. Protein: CASRWVSEQYF.

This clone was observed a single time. CDR3 protein: CASSLSPQANTEAFF. The CDR3 DNA sequence: TGTGCCAGCAGTTTATCGCCGCAAGCGAACACTGAAGCTTTCTTT. The chain employs TRBV27 and TRBJ1-1; no firm D call. Germline CDR1 MNHEY, CDR2 SMNVEV (reference sequence). Between the trimmed V and J ends, which lost 0 bases and 1 base, there was a span of 9 bases. The length of the CDR3 is 15 residues.

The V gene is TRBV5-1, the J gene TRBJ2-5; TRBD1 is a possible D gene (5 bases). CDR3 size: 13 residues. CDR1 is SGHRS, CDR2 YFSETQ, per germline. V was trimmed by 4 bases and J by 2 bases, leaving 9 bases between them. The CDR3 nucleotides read TGCGCCAGCAGCCGTAGGGGACAAGAGACCCAGTACTTC. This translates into CASSRRGQETQYF.

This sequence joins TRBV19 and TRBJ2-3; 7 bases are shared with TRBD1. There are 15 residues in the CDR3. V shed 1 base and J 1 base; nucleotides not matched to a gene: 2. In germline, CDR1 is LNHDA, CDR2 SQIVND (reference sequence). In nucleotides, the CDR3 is TGTGCCAGTAGTATAGGCCAGGGGGGCACAGATACGCAGTATTTT. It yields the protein CASSIGQGGTDTQYF.

The DNA for the CDR3 is TGTGCCAGCACTCCGGGACAACTGAACACTGAAGCTTTCTTT. Translation: CASTPGQLNTEAFF. The rearrangement joins TRBV2 to TRBJ1-1, with TRBD1 as a possible D gene (6 bases). Germline V lookup: CDR1 SNHLY, CDR2 FYNNEI. This CDR3 has 14 residues. Between the trimmed V and J ends, which lost 7 bases and 0 bases, there was a span of 12 bases.

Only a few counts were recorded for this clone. CDR3 sequence reads: CSVEVRVGYGYTF. The DNA for the CDR3 is TGCAGCGTTGAAGTCAGGGTAGGCTATGGCTACACCTTC. The V call is TRBV29-1, the J call TRBJ1-2; maybe TRBD1 (5 bases). CDR1 and CDR2 from the germline V gene are SQVTM and ANQGSEA. The CDR3 is 13 residues long. V was shortened by 1 base and J by 4 bases, with 10 bases between the two germline ends.

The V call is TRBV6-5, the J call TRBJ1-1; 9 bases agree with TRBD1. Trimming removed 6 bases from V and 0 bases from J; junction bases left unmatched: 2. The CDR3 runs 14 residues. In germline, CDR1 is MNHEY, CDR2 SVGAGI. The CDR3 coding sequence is TGTGCCAGCAGGGGGACAGGGTTGAACACTGAAGCTTTCTTT. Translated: CASRGTGLNTEAFF.